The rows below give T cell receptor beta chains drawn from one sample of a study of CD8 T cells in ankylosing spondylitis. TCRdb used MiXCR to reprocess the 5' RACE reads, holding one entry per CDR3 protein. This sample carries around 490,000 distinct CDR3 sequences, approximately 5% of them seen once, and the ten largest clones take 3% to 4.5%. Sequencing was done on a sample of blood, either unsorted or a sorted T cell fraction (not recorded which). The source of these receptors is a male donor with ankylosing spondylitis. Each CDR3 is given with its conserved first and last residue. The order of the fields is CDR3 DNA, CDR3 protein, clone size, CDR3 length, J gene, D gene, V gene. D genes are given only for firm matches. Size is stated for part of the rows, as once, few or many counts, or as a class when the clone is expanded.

CDR3nt: TGCGCCAGCAGCCTGACAGGGGGCTACAATGAGCAGTTCTTC
CDR3aa: CASSLTGGYNEQFF
abundance: many
len: 14
j_gene: TRBJ2-1
d_gene: TRBD1
v_gene: TRBV5-1

CDR3nt: TGCGCCAGCAGCCAAGATTTAAGGACAGGGGGCTTCGATGAGCAGTTCTTC
CDR3aa: CASSQDLRTGGFDEQFF
abundance: few
len: 17
j_gene: TRBJ2-1
d_gene: TRBD1
v_gene: TRBV4-3

CDR3nt: TGCAGTGCCACGACAGTGATTAACACCTTC
CDR3aa: CSATTVINTF
abundance: many
len: 10
j_gene: TRBJ1-2
d_gene: NA
v_gene: TRBV20-1

CDR3nt: TGTGCCAGCAGTTTTATTCCAGCGGTCCAAGAGACCCAGTACTTC
CDR3aa: CASSFIPAVQETQYF
abundance: many
len: 15
j_gene: TRBJ2-5
d_gene: NA
v_gene: TRBV28

CDR3nt: TGCAGCGTTGAGTCGGAACGAAGGACCGGGGAGCTGTTTTTT
CDR3aa: CSVESERRTGELFF
abundance: many
len: 14
j_gene: TRBJ2-2
d_gene: NA
v_gene: TRBV29-1

CDR3nt: TGTGCCAGCAGTGGGGAGACAGGGGGCCGTGGCTACACCTTC
CDR3aa: CASSGETGGRGYTF
abundance: NA
len: 14
j_gene: TRBJ1-2
d_gene: TRBD1
v_gene: TRBV28

CDR3nt: TGCAGTGCTAGAAGCGGGGTCTCCTACGAGCAGTACTTC
CDR3aa: CSARSGVSYEQYF
abundance: NA
len: 13
j_gene: TRBJ2-7
d_gene: TRBD2
v_gene: TRBV20-1

CDR3nt: TGTGCCAGCAGGGGAATGGGTACCACTTCAAGGGACGAGCAGTACTTC
CDR3aa: CASRGMGTTSRDEQYF
abundance: many
len: 16
j_gene: TRBJ2-7
d_gene: NA
v_gene: TRBV6-1

CDR3nt: TGTGCCAGCAGCTTAGCGCTCGGGCCGAGTAGCAATCAGCCCCAGCATTTT
CDR3aa: CASSLALGPSSNQPQHF
abundance: many
len: 17
j_gene: TRBJ1-5
d_gene: NA
v_gene: TRBV7-8

CDR3nt: TGCAGCGGTAGGGATATGAACACTGAAGCTTTCTTT
CDR3aa: CSGRDMNTEAFF
abundance: many
len: 12
j_gene: TRBJ1-1
d_gene: NA
v_gene: TRBV29-1